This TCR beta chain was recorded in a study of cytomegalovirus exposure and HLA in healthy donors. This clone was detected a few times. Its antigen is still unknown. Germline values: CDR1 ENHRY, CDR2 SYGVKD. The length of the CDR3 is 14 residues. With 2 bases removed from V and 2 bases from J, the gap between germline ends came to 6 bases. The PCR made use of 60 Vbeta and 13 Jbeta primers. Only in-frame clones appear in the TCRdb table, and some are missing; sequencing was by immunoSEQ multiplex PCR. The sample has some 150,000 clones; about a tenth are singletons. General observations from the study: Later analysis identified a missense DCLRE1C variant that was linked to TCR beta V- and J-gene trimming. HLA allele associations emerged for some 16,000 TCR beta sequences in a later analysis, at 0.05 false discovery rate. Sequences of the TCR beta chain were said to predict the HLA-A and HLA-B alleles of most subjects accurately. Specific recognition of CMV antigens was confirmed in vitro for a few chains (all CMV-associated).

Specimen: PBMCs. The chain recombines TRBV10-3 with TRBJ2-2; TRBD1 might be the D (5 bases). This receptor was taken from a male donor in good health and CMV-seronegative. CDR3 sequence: CAISETGNTGELFF. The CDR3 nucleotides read TGTGCCATCAGTGAGACAGGTAACACCGGGGAGCTGTTTTTT.